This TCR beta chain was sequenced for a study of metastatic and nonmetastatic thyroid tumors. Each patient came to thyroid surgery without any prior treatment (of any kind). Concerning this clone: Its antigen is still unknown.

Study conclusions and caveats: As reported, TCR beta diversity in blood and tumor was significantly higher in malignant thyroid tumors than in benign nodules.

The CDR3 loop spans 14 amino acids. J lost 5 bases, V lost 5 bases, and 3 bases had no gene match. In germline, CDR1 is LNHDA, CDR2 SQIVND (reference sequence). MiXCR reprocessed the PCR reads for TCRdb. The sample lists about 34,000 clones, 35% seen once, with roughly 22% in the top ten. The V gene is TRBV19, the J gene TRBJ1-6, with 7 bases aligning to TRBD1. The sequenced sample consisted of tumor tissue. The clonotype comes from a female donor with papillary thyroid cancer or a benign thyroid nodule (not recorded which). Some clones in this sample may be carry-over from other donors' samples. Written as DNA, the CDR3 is TGTGCCAGTAGTTGGGACAGCGATAATTCACCCCTCCACTTT. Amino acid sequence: CASSWDSDNSPLHF.